This T cell receptor beta chain was recorded in a study of T cells in Graves' hyperthyroidism and ophthalmopathy. For the study at large: Blood was drawn when the patient was first diagnosed and still untreated. Findings and caveats of the study: A model of 13 V-J pairs discriminated ophthalmopathy from stable hyperthyroidism. Most thyroid clonotypes expanded above 0.001 were also detected in blood.

TCR beta CDR3 regions were amplified from RNA. HTBI primers drove first-round RT-PCR of the TCR CDR3. Via MiXCR, TCRdb re-called the multiplex PCR reads, giving one row per CDR3 protein. The repertoire holds fewer than 850,000 distinct CDR3 sequences, with roughly 17% as singletons. The length of the CDR3 is 16 residues. Trimming cost V 3 bases and J 3 bases; bases outside gene matches: 9. Germline V gives CDR1 SNHLY, CDR2 FYNNEI. In its sample, this clonotype was seen many times. As yet, its antigen is unknown. Sequencing input: blood. This receptor was identified in a man between 45 and 60 years old with Graves' hyperthyroidism. The rearrangement links TRBV2 to TRBJ1-1; 8 bases fit TRBD1. The CDR3 reads CASSDGRGRKDTEAFF. As DNA, the CDR3 is TGTGCCAGCAGTGACGGCAGGGGGCGTAAGGACACTGAAGCTTTCTTT.